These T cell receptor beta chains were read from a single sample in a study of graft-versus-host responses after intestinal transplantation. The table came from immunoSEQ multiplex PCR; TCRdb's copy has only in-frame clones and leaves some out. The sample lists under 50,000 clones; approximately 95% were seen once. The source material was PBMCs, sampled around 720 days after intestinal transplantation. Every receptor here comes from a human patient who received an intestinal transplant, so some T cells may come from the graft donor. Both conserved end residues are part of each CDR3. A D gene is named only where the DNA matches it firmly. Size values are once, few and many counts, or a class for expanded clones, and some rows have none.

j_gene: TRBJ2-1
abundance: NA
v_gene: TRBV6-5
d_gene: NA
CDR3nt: TGTGCCAGCACCCCCCGGGACCACAACAATGAGCAGTTCTTC
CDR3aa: CASTPRDHNNEQFF

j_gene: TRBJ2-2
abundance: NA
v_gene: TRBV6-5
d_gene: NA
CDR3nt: TGTGCCAGCAGTTACGATTGGGGCTCTGTCGGGGAGCTGTTTTTT
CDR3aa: CASSYDWGSVGELFF

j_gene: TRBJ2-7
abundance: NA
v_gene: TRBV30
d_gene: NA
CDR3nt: TGTGCCTGGAGTGGCTCGACCGACGGGAGAAGGTACTTC
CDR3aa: CAWSGSTDGRRYF

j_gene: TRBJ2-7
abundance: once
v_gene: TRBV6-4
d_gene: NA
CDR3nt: TGTGCCAGCAGTAAGAGGGACTCAATAGGGTTGCAGTACTTC
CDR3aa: CASSKRDSIGLQYF

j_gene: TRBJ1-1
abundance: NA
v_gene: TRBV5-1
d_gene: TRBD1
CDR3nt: TGCGCCAGCAGCCCCAGGGGGCTAGAGGACACTGAAGCTTTCTTT
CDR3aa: CASSPRGLEDTEAFF

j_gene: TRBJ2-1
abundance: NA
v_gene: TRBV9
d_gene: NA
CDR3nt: TGTGCCAGCGCAGGGGTGGGTGATGAGCAGTTCTTC
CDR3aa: CASAGVGDEQFF

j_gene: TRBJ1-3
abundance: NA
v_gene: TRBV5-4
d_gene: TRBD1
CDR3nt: TGTGCCAGCAGCTTGGCCCCCGGGACAGCTTCTGGAAACACCATATATTTT
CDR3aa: CASSLAPGTASGNTIYF

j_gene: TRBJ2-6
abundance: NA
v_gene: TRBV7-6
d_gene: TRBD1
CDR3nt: TGTGCCAGCAGAGGACAGGGTGCGGGGGCCAACGTCCTGACTTTC
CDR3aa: CASRGQGAGANVLTF

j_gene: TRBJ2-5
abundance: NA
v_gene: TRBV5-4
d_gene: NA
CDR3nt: TGTGCCAGCAGCTTGTTTGGTGCGGGTCAGACCCAGTACTTC
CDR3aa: CASSLFGAGQTQYF

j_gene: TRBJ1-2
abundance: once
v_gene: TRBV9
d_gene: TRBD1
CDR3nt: TGTGCCAGCAGCAACCGACAGGGAGACTATGGCTACACCTTC
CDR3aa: CASSNRQGDYGYTF

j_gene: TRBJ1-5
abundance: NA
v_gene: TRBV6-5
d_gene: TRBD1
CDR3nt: TGTGCCAGCAGTACCAGACAGGGGAGCAATCAGCCCCAGCATTTT
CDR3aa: CASSTRQGSNQPQHF

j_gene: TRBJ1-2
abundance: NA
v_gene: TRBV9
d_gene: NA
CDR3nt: TGTGCCAGCAGCGTAGGGCAGTCGCCCTATGGCTACACCTTC
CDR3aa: CASSVGQSPYGYTF

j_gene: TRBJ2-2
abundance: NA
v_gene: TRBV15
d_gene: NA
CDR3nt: TGTGCCACCAGCAAGTCCAACACCGGGGAGCTGTTTTTT
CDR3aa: CATSKSNTGELFF

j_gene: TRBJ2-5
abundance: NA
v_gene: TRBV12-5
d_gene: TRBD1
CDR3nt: TGTGCTAGTGCCCCCGGGACAGGGGTAGGCTTTGGTGAGACCCAGTACTTC
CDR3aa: CASAPGTGVGFGETQYF

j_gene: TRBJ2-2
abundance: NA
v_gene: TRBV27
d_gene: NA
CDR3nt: TGTGCCAGCAGTTCTGAACTTGCAGGGCATGCCGGGGAGCTGTTTTTT
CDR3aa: CASSSELAGHAGELFF

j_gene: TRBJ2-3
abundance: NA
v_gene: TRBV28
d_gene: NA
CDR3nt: TGTGCCAGCAGTTTAGATCCCACAGATACGCAGTATTTT
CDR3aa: CASSLDPTDTQYF

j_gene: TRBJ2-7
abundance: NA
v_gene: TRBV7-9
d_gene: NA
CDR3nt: TGTGCCAGCAGCTTGGAGCCGCCCTACGAGCAGTACTTC
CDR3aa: CASSLEPPYEQYF

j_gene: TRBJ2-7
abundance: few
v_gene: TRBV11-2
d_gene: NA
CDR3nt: TGTGCCAGCAGCTTAGATGTGGCAGGGAGCTCCTACGAGCAGTACTTC
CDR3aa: CASSLDVAGSSYEQYF

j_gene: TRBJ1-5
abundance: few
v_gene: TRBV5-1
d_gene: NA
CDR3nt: TGCGCCAGCAGCTTAGAAGGACGATTAGATCAGCCCCAGCATTTT
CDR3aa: CASSLEGRLDQPQHF

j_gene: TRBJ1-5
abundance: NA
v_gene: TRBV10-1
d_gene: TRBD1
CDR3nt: TGCGCCAGGTCCCCACGTGTACAGGGGAATCAGCCCCAGCATTTT
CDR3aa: CARSPRVQGNQPQHF

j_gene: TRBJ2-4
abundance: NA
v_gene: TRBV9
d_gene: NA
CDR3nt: TGTGCCAGCAGCGCAGGGCTTTTGGGGTCAATTCAGTACTTC
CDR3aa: CASSAGLLGSIQYF

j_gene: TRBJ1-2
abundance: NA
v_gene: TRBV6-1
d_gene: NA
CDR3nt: TGTGCCAGCAGTGAAAGGAGAGCTAACTATGGCTACACCTTC
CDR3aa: CASSERRANYGYTF

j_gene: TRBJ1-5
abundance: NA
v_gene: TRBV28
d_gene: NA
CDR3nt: TGTGCCAGCAGTTTACCGGCGGGCAATCAGCCCCAGCATTTT
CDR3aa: CASSLPAGNQPQHF

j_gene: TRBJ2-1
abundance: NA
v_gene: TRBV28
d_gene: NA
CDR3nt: TGTGCCAGCGCGGTGAATGAGCAGTTCTTC
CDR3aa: CASAVNEQFF

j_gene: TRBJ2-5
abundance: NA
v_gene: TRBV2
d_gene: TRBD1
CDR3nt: TGTGCCAGCAGACTGGGACAGCTGGAGACCCAGTACTTC
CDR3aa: CASRLGQLETQYF

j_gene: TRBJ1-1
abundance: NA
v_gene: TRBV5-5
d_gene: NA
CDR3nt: TGTGCCAGCAGCACCGCGGGACGCACTGAAGCTTTCTTT
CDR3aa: CASSTAGRTEAFF

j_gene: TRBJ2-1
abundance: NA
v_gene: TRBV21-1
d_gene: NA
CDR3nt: TGTGCCAGCAGTCGGGGGGGTAGCCCCGGTGAGGCTTGGGAGCAGTTCTTC
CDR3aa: CASSRGGSPGEAWEQFF

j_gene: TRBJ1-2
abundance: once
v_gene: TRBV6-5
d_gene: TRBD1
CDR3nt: TGTGCCAGCAGCCGTGACAGGGTCGTAGGTTATGGCTACACCTTC
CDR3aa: CASSRDRVVGYGYTF

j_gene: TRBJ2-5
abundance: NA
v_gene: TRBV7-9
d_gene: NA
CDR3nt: TGTGCCAGCAGCGGGAACACTGTCCAAGAGACCCAGTACTTC
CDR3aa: CASSGNTVQETQYF

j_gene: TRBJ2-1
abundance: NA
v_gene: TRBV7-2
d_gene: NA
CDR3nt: TGTGCCAGCACCATATCACCGGGGACTCAAATGGTGTACAATGAGCAGTTCTTC
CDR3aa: CASTISPGTQMVYNEQFF

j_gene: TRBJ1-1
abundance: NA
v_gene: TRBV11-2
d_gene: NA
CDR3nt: TGTGCCAGCAGCTTAGGGTTTTCTTTCGACACTGAAGCTTTCTTT
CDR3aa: CASSLGFSFDTEAFF

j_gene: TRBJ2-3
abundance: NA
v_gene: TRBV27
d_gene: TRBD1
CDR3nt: TGTGCCAGCAGTTTATCGCACTTCAGGGGGCTGAGTACGCAGTATTTT
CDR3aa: CASSLSHFRGLSTQYF

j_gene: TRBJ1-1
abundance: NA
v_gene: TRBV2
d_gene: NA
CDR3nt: TGTGCCAGCAAAGGGCCTAACCAGGGCACTGAAGCTTTCTTT
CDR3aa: CASKGPNQGTEAFF

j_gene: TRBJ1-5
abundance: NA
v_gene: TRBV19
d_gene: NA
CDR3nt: TGTGCCAGTAGTGGACAGCCTAATCAGCCCCAGCATTTT
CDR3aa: CASSGQPNQPQHF

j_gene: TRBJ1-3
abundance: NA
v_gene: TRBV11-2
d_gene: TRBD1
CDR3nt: TGTGCCAGCAGCTTAGCCCCGGACAGGGTGGGAAACACCATATATTTT
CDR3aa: CASSLAPDRVGNTIYF

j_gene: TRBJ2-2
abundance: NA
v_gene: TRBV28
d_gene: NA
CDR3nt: TGTGCCAGCCTTCTGTACGGGGAGCTGTTTTTT
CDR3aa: CASLLYGELFF

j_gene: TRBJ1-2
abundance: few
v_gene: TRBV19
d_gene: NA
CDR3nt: TGTGCCAGTAGTATGGGTACCGCCGACTATGGCTACACCTTC
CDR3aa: CASSMGTADYGYTF

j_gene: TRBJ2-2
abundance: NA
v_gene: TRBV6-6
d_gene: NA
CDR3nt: TGTGCCAGCAGTTACACCAGGGGCACCGGGGAGCTGTTTTTT
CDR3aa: CASSYTRGTGELFF

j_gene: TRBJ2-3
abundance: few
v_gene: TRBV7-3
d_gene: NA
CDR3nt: TGTGCCAGCAGCGCGAGACACACAGATACGCAGTATTTT
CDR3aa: CASSARHTDTQYF